Detailed here is one TCR beta chain. Its antigen is not identified. The authors sorted naive CD8 T cells as CD8+CD4-CCR7+CD45RA+. This entry is derived from a study of molecular identifiers for immune sequencing clone quantification. On the study more broadly: In replicates, the authors split RNA from roughly 20,000 or 100,000 naive CD8 cells five ways and sequenced four.

Previously described methods and listed TCR primers were used for bulk TCR libraries. Via MiXCR, TCRdb re-called the PCR reads, giving one row per CDR3 protein. Of about 70,000 distinct CDR3 sequences in the sample, roughly 18% were seen once. Overall study findings and caveats: One million naive cells reportedly did not prevent detection of spiked Jurkat TCR RNA from one cell.

This clonotype was sampled from a human donor in good health. Some libraries in this study had Jurkat cell RNA spiked in. Sequences were obtained from naive CD8+ T cells from blood, with Jurkat cell RNA spiked in. Stated subset: FACS-sorted CD8+CD4-CCR7+CD45RA+ naive T cells.

The CDR3 sequence: CASSQDWRDGNEQFF. CDR3 DNA: TGCGCCAGCAGCCAAGATTGGAGGGATGGGAATGAGCAGTTCTTC. The V and J genes are TRBV4-3 and TRBJ2-1; D is perhaps TRBD2 (6 bases). In germline, CDR1 is LGHNA, CDR2 YSLEER. CDR3 length equals 15 residues. V gave up 0 bases and J gave up 7 bases, with 13 bases separating them.